A selection of T cell receptor beta chains follows, all from one sample in a study of response to subunit inactivated influenza vaccine. One entry per CDR3 protein results from TCRdb running MiXCR on the RT-PCR reads. Seen here are 500,000 or so distinct CDR3 sequences, approximately 11% observed once, and the top ten hold 9.5% to 15%. The material was PBMCs from blood, obtained roughly 45 days after vaccination. The receptor set was obtained from a man aged 45-60 years who received an inactivated influenza vaccine. Both conserved end residues are trimmed from each CDR3. A D gene is named only where the DNA matches it firmly.

>TRBJ1-3|NA|TRBV30
AWSVQTQGTIY
>TRBJ2-7|NA|TRBV7-6
ASSLGGGINEQY
>TRBJ1-2|NA|TRBV5-4
ASSLDGPLYGYT
>TRBJ1-5|NA|TRBV12-3/TRBV12-4
ASSIDGYGPQH
>TRBJ1-5|NA|TRBV7-2
ASSLEGLSQPQH
>TRBJ2-1|TRBD2|TRBV20-1
SAVVGGRQYNEQF
>TRBJ2-7|TRBD2|TRBV7-9
ASSLGPVVAGSGEQY
>TRBJ2-1|NA|TRBV10-3
AISGTGLPDEQF
>TRBJ2-5|NA|TRBV28
ASTPRGSGAQETQY
>TRBJ2-7|TRBD2|TRBV28
ASSSAGGAQDEQY
>TRBJ1-2|NA|TRBV5-1
ASSLDTYGYT
>TRBJ2-7|NA|TRBV7-9
ASSTQVWSEQY
>TRBJ2-3|NA|TRBV27
ASSLSLPGDTQY
>TRBJ2-1|TRBD2|TRBV20-1
SAIGGPLAGKSYNEQF
>TRBJ1-5|TRBD1|TRBV29-1
SVGTGRDQPQH
>TRBJ2-7|NA|TRBV11-2
ASSSWTSTDSSYEQY
>TRBJ2-5|TRBD2|TRBV12-3/TRBV12-4
ASSWASGETQY
>TRBJ2-1|NA|TRBV20-1
SARGQLYNEQF
>TRBJ2-2|TRBD2|TRBV24-1
ATSGSGTRTGELF
>TRBJ1-5|NA|TRBV12-3/TRBV12-4
ASSQDSLGQPQH
>TRBJ2-2|NA|TRBV5-6
ASSLWALTGELF
>TRBJ1-1|TRBD1|TRBV12-3/TRBV12-4
ASSLDRGRAF
>TRBJ2-7|NA|TRBV24-1
ATSDSSRVGTYEQY
>TRBJ2-1|NA|TRBV5-1
ASSLAVRASNEQF
>TRBJ2-4|NA|TRBV7-8
ASSREQGTRNIQY
>TRBJ2-7|NA|TRBV7-2
ASSFLGSNPYEQY
>TRBJ1-6|NA|TRBV5-1
ASSLTDPYNSPLH
>TRBJ2-1|TRBD1|TRBV7-2
ASSFRTGGNEQF
>TRBJ2-1|TRBD2|TRBV29-1
SVQLARKQF
>TRBJ2-1|NA|TRBV6-5
ASSYRAGHEQF
>TRBJ2-7|NA|TRBV7-3
ASSLGSPYEQY
>TRBJ1-4|NA|TRBV12-3/TRBV12-4
ASSLGVNEKLF
>TRBJ1-1|NA|TRBV11-2
ASSLAGQLNTEAF
>TRBJ2-7|NA|TRBV5-1
ASSGDLEQY
>TRBJ2-5|NA|TRBV5-1
ASSPGVSGNQETQY
>TRBJ2-7|NA|TRBV5-1
ASSPAAGFEQY
>TRBJ2-5|TRBD2|TRBV18
ASSRAGDRTQY
>TRBJ1-3|NA|TRBV6-5
ASSYGYRAAGNTIY
>TRBJ1-5|NA|TRBV12-3/TRBV12-4
ASSLRQGNQPQH
>TRBJ2-5|NA|TRBV12-3/TRBV12-4
ASSLPHSGEETQY